This T cell receptor beta chain was found in a study of beta chain features in type 1 diabetes. Deletions cut 7 bases from V and 5 bases from J, with 9 bases between. Germline V CDR1 and CDR2: MDHEN, SYDVKM. This CDR3 has 12 residues. What was sequenced were expressed TCRB transcripts, since all of the isolated RNA had been reverse transcribed. Profiling relied on immunoSEQ multiplex PCR, and the TCRdb table lists in-frame clones only, not all of them. The sample lists about 710,000 clones, around an eighth occurring once. Overall study results and limits: A moderate, significant TCRB CDR3 shortening appeared in type 1 diabetes across four CD4+ subsets. Patients and controls would share equally any PCR tilt toward shorter templates.

This clone has only a few counts. What it recognizes is unknown. The chain has TRBV28 and TRBJ1-5; D ambiguous. The TCR comes from a young man with type 1 diabetes. Sequenced material: naive CD4+ T cells from blood. CDR3: CASTLIDQPQHF. The CDR3, as DNA: TGTGCCAGCACCCTGATCGATCAGCCCCAGCATTTT.